These 2 T cell receptor beta chains share one sample of origin, sequenced in a study of regulatory T cells in long-lasting Graves disease. Time point of the sample: newly diagnosed GD, antithyroid drugs for less than 3 months. Following extraction of RNA from PBMCs, that RNA was used to make the TCR library. CDR3-region Arm-PCR and iRepertoire HTBI primers produced the TCR beta libraries. TCRdb itself ran the multiplex PCR reads through MiXCR, one entry per CDR3 protein. The sample includes some 340,000 distinct CDR3 sequences, about 11% of them seen just once. The data also belong to a second study, concerning T cells in Graves' hyperthyroidism and ophthalmopathy.

Sequencing was performed on peripheral blood mononuclear cells (PBMCs), taken at new diagnosis, from a patient treated with antithyroid drugs. The origin of the receptors is a woman between 18 and 29 years old with Graves disease.

The V call is TRBV20-1, the J call TRBJ2-1, with D possibly matching TRBD2 (5 bases). The CDR3 is 15 residues long. Trimming stripped 0 bases from V and 2 bases from J, with 11 bases between. CDR1 and CDR2 from the germline V gene are DFQATT and SNEGSKA (reference sequence). DNA of the CDR3: TGCAGTGCTAGAGATGTAGCGTACACCTACAATGAGCAGTTCTTC. Its protein is CSARDVAYTYNEQFF.

This clonotype was recorded at least ten times. V gene TRBV7-2 combines with J gene TRBJ2-3, with D uncertain. This CDR3 spans 14 amino acids. Germline assignment: CDR1 SGHTA and CDR2 FQGNSA. With 4 bases removed from V and 4 bases from J, the gap between germline ends came to 12 bases. CDR3 loop: CASSSGPIADTQYF. CDR3 bases: TGTGCCAGCAGCTCAGGACCAATCGCAGATACGCAGTATTTT.